This entry lists 5 T cell receptor beta chains sequenced from one sample in a study of shared clonotypes between healthy human individuals. Libraries were prepared by immunoSEQ multiplex PCR; TCRdb keeps only in-frame clonotypes and omits some of them. This sample has around 700,000 clones; 72% occur once, and the top ten carry approximately 1.8%. Sequenced material: memory CD4+ T cells sorted from blood. Subset of the sample: CD45RA-negative fraction. Receptors were obtained from a woman aged 25 to 39 in good health.

CDR3 sequence: CASSNMPGLAGGNEQFF. In DNA, the CDR3 is TGCGCCAGCAGCAATATGCCGGGACTAGCGGGAGGTAATGAGCAGTTCTTC. The V gene is TRBV5-1, the J gene TRBJ2-1, with 15 bases identical to TRBD2. From germline, CDR1 is SGHRS and CDR2 YFSETQ. Unmatched junction bases numbered 9, after V lost 4 bases and J lost 7 bases. The CDR3 is 17 amino acids.

The V call is TRBV28, the J call TRBJ2-7; unclear D gene. Looked up from germline, CDR1 is MDHEN and CDR2 is SYDVKM. The V end lost 6 bases, the J end lost 6 bases, and 21 bases lay between the germline ends. CDR3 length: 15 residues. The chain's CDR3 is CASRGSEIIPPEQYF. The CDR3 bases are TGTGCCAGCAGAGGAAGCGAGATAATTCCCCCCGAGCAGTACTTC. The whole variable domain, filled in from reference TRBV28 and TRBJ2-7, reads DVKVTQSSRYLVKRTGEKVFLECVQDMDHENMFWYRQDPGLGLRLIYFSYDVKMKEKGDIPEGYSVSREKKERFSLILESASTNQTSMYLCASRGSEIIPPEQYFGPGTRLTVT.

This clone has at least ten counts. This chain connects TRBV15 to TRBJ2-7; tentative D call: TRBD2 (6 bases). The V end was cut by 1 base, the J end by 2 bases, with 12 bases between. Germline V gene lookup returns CDR1 LNHNV and CDR2 YYDKDF (reference sequence). The CDR3 contains 15 residues. The CDR3 bases are TGTGCCACCAGCAGAGTATGGGGGGAAGCCTACGAGCAGTACTTC. This sequence encodes CATSRVWGEAYEQYF.

This clone was observed a handful of times. The CDR3 nucleotides are TGTGCCAGCAGCCTAGGACTAGCGGGAGATGTAGATACGCAGTATTTT. This translates into CASSLGLAGDVDTQYF. This chain links TRBV7-9 with TRBJ2-3, with 13 bases identical to TRBD2. CDR1 and CDR2 from the germline V gene are SEHNR and FQNEAQ (reference sequence). CDR3 size: 16 residues. Losses at the gene ends were 5 bases for V and 5 bases for J; bases not matched to a gene: 7.

As concerns this clone: This sample includes further DNA sequences coding for the same CDR3. The J gene is TRBJ2-5, the V gene TRBV4-2; TRBD1 aligns across 7 bases. With V trimmed by 1 base and J by 4 bases, 3 bases remained unmatched. The V gene's germline CDR1 is LGHNA and CDR2 YNFKEQ. The CDR3 runs 14 residues. Written as DNA, the CDR3 is TGTGCCAGCAGCCAAGGACAGGGTCCAGAGACCCAGTACTTC. It encodes CASSQGQGPETQYF.